These T cell receptor beta chains were read from a single sample in a study of blood T cell repertoires in COVID-19. Sequencing used immunoSEQ multiplex PCR; TCRdb keeps in-frame clones, though not all of them. Here the sample spans fewer than 450,000 clones, about 90% being singletons. Material: PBMCs or T cells enriched from blood (not recorded which). Source of these receptors: a young man who had recovered from COVID-19. The CDR3 runs from the conserved cysteine through the conserved F or W. Fields, in order: D gene, clone size, V gene, J gene, CDR3 DNA, CDR3 protein. A D gene is named only where the DNA matches it firmly. Some rows mark clone size as missing; the rest say once, few, many or name a class of expanded clone.

d_gene: NA
abundance: NA
v_gene: TRBV6-5
j_gene: TRBJ1-1
CDR3nt: TGTGCCAGCAGCTGGGACATGAACACTGAAGCTTTCTTT
CDR3aa: CASSWDMNTEAFF

d_gene: NA
abundance: NA
v_gene: TRBV9
j_gene: TRBJ1-1
CDR3nt: TGTGCCAGCAGCGTTCGGGTGGAAGACACTGAAGCTTTCTTT
CDR3aa: CASSVRVEDTEAFF

d_gene: NA
abundance: NA
v_gene: TRBV4-1
j_gene: TRBJ1-5
CDR3nt: TGCGCCAGCAGTCTACAGGGACCGGATAGCAATCAGCCCCAGCATTTT
CDR3aa: CASSLQGPDSNQPQHF

d_gene: NA
abundance: NA
v_gene: TRBV7-2
j_gene: TRBJ2-3
CDR3nt: TGTGCCAGCAGCTTACGGCGGGTCACAGATACGCAGTATTTT
CDR3aa: CASSLRRVTDTQYF

d_gene: NA
abundance: NA
v_gene: TRBV2
j_gene: TRBJ1-5
CDR3nt: TGTGCCAGCAGTGAAGGCGGTCAGCCCCAGCATTTT
CDR3aa: CASSEGGQPQHF

d_gene: NA
abundance: NA
v_gene: TRBV29-1
j_gene: TRBJ2-2
CDR3nt: TGCAGCGTTGAAGGCAGGGTAAACACCGGGGAGCTGTTTTTT
CDR3aa: CSVEGRVNTGELFF

d_gene: NA
abundance: NA
v_gene: TRBV10-1
j_gene: TRBJ1-6
CDR3nt: TGCGCCAGCAGTGTCGGACAGTATAATTCACCCCTCCACTTT
CDR3aa: CASSVGQYNSPLHF

d_gene: NA
abundance: NA
v_gene: TRBV4-2
j_gene: TRBJ2-1
CDR3nt: TGTGCCAGCAGCCAAGAAACTAATGAGCAGTTCTTC
CDR3aa: CASSQETNEQFF

d_gene: NA
abundance: NA
v_gene: TRBV7-2
j_gene: TRBJ2-7
CDR3nt: TGTGCCAGCAGACGGATAGGGGGCTACGAGCAGTACTTC
CDR3aa: CASRRIGGYEQYF

d_gene: TRBD1
abundance: NA
v_gene: TRBV29-1
j_gene: TRBJ1-1
CDR3nt: TGCAGCGCTGACAGGGGGAACACTGAAGCTTTCTTT
CDR3aa: CSADRGNTEAFF

d_gene: TRBD1
abundance: NA
v_gene: TRBV11-2
j_gene: TRBJ2-7
CDR3nt: TGTGCCAGCAGCTTGTCCGGGACAGGGGTGTCCTACGAGCAGTACTTC
CDR3aa: CASSLSGTGVSYEQYF

d_gene: TRBD1
abundance: NA
v_gene: TRBV5-4
j_gene: TRBJ2-5
CDR3nt: TGTGCCAGCAGCCCAGGGGGCAATCAAGAGACCCAGTACTTC
CDR3aa: CASSPGGNQETQYF

d_gene: NA
abundance: NA
v_gene: TRBV11-2
j_gene: TRBJ1-2
CDR3nt: TGTGCCAGCAGCGAGCTTGGGGGGGCGTGGGGCTACACCTTC
CDR3aa: CASSELGGAWGYTF

d_gene: NA
abundance: NA
v_gene: TRBV15
j_gene: TRBJ1-1
CDR3nt: TGTGCCACCAGCAGAGATGTCAGGGGCATCCCTGAAGCTTTCTTT
CDR3aa: CATSRDVRGIPEAFF

d_gene: NA
abundance: NA
v_gene: TRBV2
j_gene: TRBJ1-5
CDR3nt: TGTGCCAGCAGTGATGCGGTAGAGGATCAGCCCCAGCATTTT
CDR3aa: CASSDAVEDQPQHF

d_gene: NA
abundance: NA
v_gene: TRBV9
j_gene: TRBJ2-7
CDR3nt: TGTGCCAGCAGCCCCTTAGACAGTCAACCCCACTCCTACGAGCAGTACTTC
CDR3aa: CASSPLDSQPHSYEQYF

d_gene: NA
abundance: NA
v_gene: TRBV7-8
j_gene: TRBJ1-1
CDR3nt: TGTGCCAGCAGCTTATCCCGGAACACTGAAGCTTTCTTT
CDR3aa: CASSLSRNTEAFF

d_gene: NA
abundance: NA
v_gene: TRBV3-1/TRBV3-2
j_gene: TRBJ2-7
CDR3nt: TGTGCCAGCAGCCAAGACCCCTGGGGAGTCATCACCTACGAGCAGTACTTC
CDR3aa: CASSQDPWGVITYEQYF

d_gene: NA
abundance: NA
v_gene: TRBV6-2/TRBV6-3
j_gene: TRBJ2-1
CDR3nt: TGTGCCAGCAGTTACTCGACCACCCGGGGGGCGTCTAATGAGCAGTTCTTC
CDR3aa: CASSYSTTRGASNEQFF

d_gene: TRBD1
abundance: NA
v_gene: TRBV19
j_gene: TRBJ2-2
CDR3nt: TGTGCCAGTAGTATGCGGGACAGGGATATTTTCGGGGAGCTGTTTTTT
CDR3aa: CASSMRDRDIFGELFF

d_gene: NA
abundance: NA
v_gene: TRBV20-1
j_gene: TRBJ1-2
CDR3nt: TGCAGTGCTAGCCCAGGGCACGGCTACACCTTC
CDR3aa: CSASPGHGYTF

d_gene: NA
abundance: NA
v_gene: TRBV5-1
j_gene: TRBJ1-3
CDR3nt: TGCGCCAGCAGCTTGTGGAGGATCGGGGTAGGGTCTGGAAACACCATATATTTT
CDR3aa: CASSLWRIGVGSGNTIYF

d_gene: TRBD1
abundance: NA
v_gene: TRBV10-3
j_gene: TRBJ1-1
CDR3nt: TGTGCCATCAGTGAGTCCACAGGGGTCGCTGAAGCTTTCTTT
CDR3aa: CAISESTGVAEAFF

d_gene: NA
abundance: NA
v_gene: TRBV30
j_gene: TRBJ1-2
CDR3nt: TGTGCCTCCCAAGCTGGTTCTGGCTACACCTTC
CDR3aa: CASQAGSGYTF

d_gene: TRBD1
abundance: few
v_gene: TRBV6-5
j_gene: TRBJ2-1
CDR3nt: TGTGCCAGCAGTCCTGACAGGGGGCGATACAATGAGCAGTTCTTC
CDR3aa: CASSPDRGRYNEQFF

d_gene: TRBD1
abundance: NA
v_gene: TRBV12-3/TRBV12-4
j_gene: TRBJ1-5
CDR3nt: TGTGCCAGCGGGACAGGGTTTAATCAGGCCCAGCATTTT
CDR3aa: CASGTGFNQAQHF

d_gene: NA
abundance: NA
v_gene: TRBV2
j_gene: TRBJ1-5
CDR3nt: TGTGCCAGCAGTGAGGAGATTCAGCCCCAGCATTTT
CDR3aa: CASSEEIQPQHF

d_gene: TRBD2
abundance: few
v_gene: TRBV5-1
j_gene: TRBJ2-2
CDR3nt: TGCGCCAGCAGCTTAGCCAGCGGGAGAGTGGTAATTACCGGGGAGCTGTTTTTT
CDR3aa: CASSLASGRVVITGELFF

d_gene: TRBD2
abundance: NA
v_gene: TRBV10-1
j_gene: TRBJ2-1
CDR3nt: TGCGCCAGCAGCCGGGGGGGCAATAATGAGCAGTTCTTC
CDR3aa: CASSRGGNNEQFF

d_gene: TRBD1
abundance: NA
v_gene: TRBV3-1/TRBV3-2
j_gene: TRBJ2-5
CDR3nt: TGTGCCAGCAGCCACATAACAGGGGGAGGAGAGACCCAGTACTTC
CDR3aa: CASSHITGGGETQYF

d_gene: NA
abundance: NA
v_gene: TRBV5-1
j_gene: TRBJ2-7
CDR3nt: TGCGCCAGCGGGAGGGGGGAACCCTCCTCCTACGAGCAGTACTTC
CDR3aa: CASGRGEPSSYEQYF